Included here is one TCR beta chain sequence, with context. The sample belongs to a study of blood T cell repertoires in COVID-19. On the study more broadly: The United States, Italy and Spain supplied acute and convalescent COVID-19 samples. In each case, the material was cDNA or gDNA derived from T cells, B-cell-depleted T cells, or PBMCs.

The CDR3 runs 19 residues. J was trimmed by 4 bases and V by 3 bases; bases with no gene match: 18. Authors' data handling: Amplifying reference gene primers gave estimates of nucleated cell counts. Clones were read by immunoSEQ multiplex PCR, and TCRdb kept only the in-frame ones, dropping some. The V and J calls and clone size come from that table; D and trimming were worked out from the DNA. The sample lists some 170,000 clones, roughly 87% seen once, with around 1.6% in the top ten. The receptor comes from a woman aged 45-65 years with acute or convalescent COVID-19. The material sequenced was peripheral blood. The V gene is TRBV23-1, the J gene TRBJ2-1; 7 nucleotides agree with TRBD1. TRBV23-1 is an ORF, and what it does is uncertain. The CDR3 DNA is TGCGCCAGCAGTCATCCCATTCCAACGGGGACAGCCACATACAATGAGCAGTTCTTC. Amino acids: CASSHPIPTGTATYNEQFF.